A single sample is the source of the 13 T cell receptor beta chains below, sequenced in a study of spatial heterogeneity in lung cancer. Study-wide findings and caveats: The number of expanded tumor alpha and beta chains correlated with mutation number.

Time point defined: sample taken at primary tumor resection. One entry per CDR3 protein, called by TCRdb with MiXCR from the 5' RACE reads. The sample carries 9,000 to 10,000 distinct CDR3 sequences, 5.5% to 7.5% recorded once. No antigen is known for these receptors. The input for sequencing was lung tumor tissue, taken at surgery. These receptors were taken from a female donor with early-stage non-small cell lung cancer.

This clonotype is medium-sized (0.01 to 0.1%) in the sample. This chain links TRBV7-6 with TRBJ1-5; no firm D call. Germline values: CDR1 SGHVS, CDR2 FNYEAQ. This CDR3 has 16 amino acids. The V gene lost 2 bases and the J gene lost 6 bases, with 17 bases spanning the gap. For the CDR3, the DNA is TGTGCCAGCAGCTTACAGGCGGGCAGTATGGGTCAGCCCCAGCATTTT. Encoded protein: CASSLQAGSMGQPQHF.

This clonotype was observed many times. The chain uses TRBV20-1 and TRBJ2-2; D gene ambiguous. From germline, CDR1 is DFQATT and CDR2 SNEGSKA (reference sequence). V dropped 6 bases and J dropped 5 bases, with 10 bases sitting between them. This CDR3 has 12 residues. The CDR3 nucleotides read TGCAGTGCCATGCTGGGGACCGGGGAGCTGTTTTTT. Translated: CSAMLGTGELFF.

By proportion, this clonotype is medium-sized. V is TRBV12-3 or TRBV12-4 and J is TRBJ2-3; D is undetermined. This CDR3 has 14 residues. V gave up 5 bases and J gave up 2 bases, with 11 bases separating them. The CDR3, as DNA: TGTGCCAGCAGTCGGCAGTACCTCACAGATACGCAGTATTTT. It yields the protein CASSRQYLTDTQYF.

This clonotype was seen repeatedly, ten times or more. The chain carries TRBV15 and TRBJ2-1; TRBD2 agrees at 10 bases. Germline-derived CDR1 and CDR2 are LNHNV and YYDKDF (reference sequence). The CDR3 covers 14 residues. After removal of 3 bases from V and 8 bases from J, the junction contained 4 bases not matched to a gene. The CDR3: CATSRSLAGDEQFF. DNA of the CDR3: TGTGCCACCAGCAGGAGCCTAGCGGGAGATGAGCAGTTCTTC. The variable domain in full, completed from reference TRBV15 and TRBJ2-1, reads DAMVIQNPRYQVTQFGKPVTLSCSQTLNHNVMYWYQQKSSQAPKLLFHYYDKDFNNEADTPDNFQSRRPNTSFCFLDIRSPGLGDTAMYLCATSRSLAGDEQFFGPGTRLTVL.

This clonotype was seen only a few times. The chain employs TRBV15 and TRBJ2-1; D gene unclear. The CDR3 extends over 13 amino acids. V lost 5 bases to trimming and J lost 10 bases, with 15 bases between them. CDR1 is LNHNV and CDR2 is YYDKDF in the germline V gene (reference sequence). The CDR3 bases are TGTGCCACCAGCTCTCCCATTGGGCAGGAGCAGTTCTTC. It specifies CATSSPIGQEQFF.

This clonotype was counted ten times or more. The chain joins TRBV28 to TRBJ1-3; the D is unclear. The V gene's germline CDR1 is MDHEN and CDR2 SYDVKM. Trimming stripped 7 bases from V and 5 bases from J, with 12 bases between. The CDR3 is made up of 13 amino acids. CDR3 amino acids: CASIHGVRNTIYF. CDR3 coding DNA: TGTGCCAGCATTCATGGGGTTCGAAACACCATATATTTT.

This clonotype was counted at least ten times. The rearrangement joins TRBV6-2 or TRBV6-3 to TRBJ2-5; D perhaps matches TRBD2 (5 bases). Germline V gives CDR1 MNHEY, CDR2 SVGEGT. The CDR3 is 13 residues long. V shed 8 bases and J shed 5 bases, with 15 bases lying between them. The CDR3 bases are TGTGCCAGCCAGCGGATGACGAGGGAGACCCAGTACTTC. Protein: CASQRMTRETQYF.

At least ten counts were recorded for this clonotype. This chain uses TRBV6-6 with TRBJ2-3; D may be TRBD1 (6 bases). Trimming pared 4 bases from V and 2 bases from J, leaving 13 bases between. In germline, CDR1 is MNHNY, CDR2 SVGAGI (reference sequence). The CDR3 extends over 15 amino acids. The CDR3 region has the DNA TGTGCCAGCAGTTCCGTGGGGGCCTACACAGATACGCAGTATTTT. Translated, it gives CASSSVGAYTDTQYF.

There are a few counts of this clonotype. The chain joins TRBV6-2 or TRBV6-3 to TRBJ1-1, with D uncertain. V dropped 0 bases and J dropped 3 bases, with 8 bases sitting between them. Germline CDR1 MNHEY, CDR2 SVGEGT. This CDR3 has 14 residues. The CDR3 region has the DNA TGTGCCAGCAGTTACTCGAAACAGCACACTGAAGCTTTCTTT. It yields the protein CASSYSKQHTEAFF.

Judged by abundance, this clonotype is medium-sized. V gene TRBV11-2 combines with J gene TRBJ2-1; 7 bases line up with TRBD2. Looked up from germline, CDR1 is SGHAT and CDR2 is FQNNGV. The V and J ends lost 6 bases and 3 bases, in that order; junction bases with no gene match: 2. This CDR3 contains 13 residues. The CDR3 DNA is TGTGCCAGCAGAGGACTAGGCTACAATGAGCAGTTCTTC. Protein product: CASRGLGYNEQFF.

The chain has TRBV24-1 and TRBJ1-5; D gene uncertain. This CDR3 region has 14 residues. The ends were cut back, 0 bases at V and 6 bases at J, with 8 bases in the middle. The germline CDR1 and CDR2 sequences are KGHDR and SFDVKD. CDR3 nucleotides: TGTGCCACCAGTGATTTGAGTGCCGCTCAGCCCCAGCATTTT. Its translation: CATSDLSAAQPQHF.

At least ten counts were recorded for this clonotype. The chain recombines TRBV21-1 with TRBJ2-7; the table's TRBD1 call for D was not verified on the DNA. TRBV21-1 is assigned pseudogene status. This CDR3 has 17 amino acids. The CDR3 protein is CASSKSGRGDSSYEQYV. Written as DNA, the CDR3 is TGTGCCAGCAGCAAATCTGGGCGCGGGGACAGTTCCTACGAGCAGTACGTC.

This clonotype was detected only a few times. The chain joins TRBV7-8 to TRBJ2-3; D gene uncertain. From germline, CDR1 is SGHVS and CDR2 FQNEAQ. This CDR3 comprises 15 residues. V lost 2 bases and J 2 bases, leaving 11 bases between the germline ends. The chain's CDR3 is CASSLFRQTTDTQYF. The CDR3 bases are TGTGCCAGCAGCTTATTCCGGCAGACCACAGATACGCAGTATTTT.